This record looks at one T cell receptor beta chain sequence and its context. Its antigen is not known. The data are from a study of beta chain features in type 1 diabetes. The overall study: Age, gender and cell yields were similar between patients and healthy donors. General study results and limits: Within each of all four CD4+ subsets, Type 1 diabetes patients had TCRB CDR3s that were moderately but significantly shorter.

V was cut by 2 bases and J by 2 bases, with 8 bases left in between. CDR3 length: 14 residues. Germline V gene sequence: CDR1 SGHRS, CDR2 YFSETQ. Around 120 mL of blood, on average, came from one heparinised draw per donor. The study reverse transcribed the entire isolated RNA, so it sequenced expressed TCRB transcripts. TCRdb's table, derived via immunoSEQ multiplex PCR, lists solely in-frame clones and lacks some. The repertoire has fewer than 350,000 clones, approximately 16% of them found once; the top ten carry less than 0.02%. V usage is TRBV5-1 and J usage is TRBJ2-1; possible D gene TRBD1, 7 bases. Source material: naive CD4+ T cells from blood. The clonotype was recovered from a man aged 18 to 35 with type 1 diabetes. The CDR3 DNA follows: TGCGCCAGCAGCTTCAGGGGGGCCTACAATGAGCAGTTCTTC. Amino acid sequence: CASSFRGAYNEQFF.